The 21 T cell receptor beta chains given below trace back to one sample, sequenced in a study of cytomegalovirus exposure and HLA in healthy donors. The study ran its PCR with 60 Vbeta and 13 Jbeta primers. Data came from immunoSEQ multiplex PCR; TCRdb stores just in-frame clones and leaves some out. The profile shows about 120,000 clones, approximately 80% of them singletons. Sequencing was carried out using PBMCs. The receptors shown here come from a middle-aged woman in good health and CMV-seronegative.

This clone has more than one count but fewer than ten. The chain carries TRBV28 and TRBJ2-1; D gene unclear. The CDR3 extends over 15 amino acids. The germline gives CDR1 MDHEN, CDR2 SYDVKM. Trimming took off 5 bases at V and 4 bases at J, with 15 bases between the two ends. CDR3 region: CASSRLEIWYNEQFF. DNA for the CDR3: TGTGCCAGCAGTCGACTGGAGATTTGGTACAATGAGCAGTTCTTC.

The rearrangement links TRBV4-3 to TRBJ2-7; 7 positions agree with TRBD1. The CDR3 is 15 amino acids. Germline values: CDR1 LGHNA, CDR2 YSLEER. Losses at the gene ends were 0 bases for V and 7 bases for J; bases not matched to a gene: 9. This chain's CDR3 is CASSQDQNRGEEQYF. The CDR3 DNA reads TGCGCCAGCAGCCAAGATCAAAACAGGGGTGAGGAGCAGTACTTC.

The chain couples TRBV10-3 to TRBJ2-1; D possibly corresponds to TRBD2 (5 bases). The CDR3 has 15 residues. With 0 bases removed from V and 6 bases from J, the gap between germline ends came to 12 bases. CDR1 and CDR2 (germline): ENHRY, SYGVKD. CDR3 in DNA: TGTGCCATCAGTGAGTCCGGACTCATTTCCAATGAGCAGTTCTTC. Protein product: CAISESGLISNEQFF.

The chain joins TRBV5-1 to TRBJ2-5; possible D gene TRBD2, 5 bases. V was pared by 0 bases and J by 2 bases, with 17 bases between. Per the germline V gene, CDR1 is SGHRS and CDR2 is YFSETQ. This CDR3 is 17 amino acids long. The CDR3 DNA reads TGCGCCAGCAGCTTGGGAGTCCGGACTGCCCTTCAAGAGACCCAGTACTTC. This encodes CASSLGVRTALQETQYF.

This clone was counted only a few times. This chain joins TRBV4-1 and TRBJ1-1; D uncertain. CDR3 size: 19 residues. The V end was cut by 4 bases, the J end by 1 base, with 25 bases between. CDR1 is MGHRA, CDR2 YSYEKL, per germline. Written as DNA, the CDR3 is TGCGCCAGCAGCCTTTACCTCGGCAGCCCCGAGGTGACGAACACTGAAGCTTTCTTT. This encodes CASSLYLGSPEVTNTEAFF.

The chain recombines TRBV29-1 with TRBJ1-1, with D perhaps matching TRBD1 (5 bases). There are 11 residues in the CDR3. The germline V gene encodes CDR1 SQVTM and CDR2 ANQGSEA. V gave up 3 bases and J gave up 4 bases, with 6 bases separating them. This CDR3 reads CSVEGLTEAFF. CDR3 nucleotides: TGCAGCGTTGAGGGGCTCACTGAAGCTTTCTTT.

The chain recombines TRBV19 with TRBJ1-2; D is perhaps TRBD1 (6 bases). Looked up from germline, CDR1 is LNHDA and CDR2 is SQIVND (reference sequence). V dropped 5 bases and J dropped 5 bases, with 15 bases sitting between them. The CDR3 covers 14 residues. The CDR3 DNA reads as TGTGCCAGTAGTCTCCTAGACAGGATTTATGGCTACACCTTC. Translating it yields CASSLLDRIYGYTF.

This chain joins TRBV18 and TRBJ2-2, with TRBD2 matching over 13 bases. V trimming: 1 base; J trimming: 2 bases; junction bases outside the gene matches: 1. The CDR3 consists of 17 residues. CDR1 KGHSH and CDR2 LQKENI come from the germline V gene. Here the CDR3 DNA reads TGTGCCAGCTCACCACGGACTAGCGGGAGTAACACCGGGGAGCTGTTTTTT. Translation: CASSPRTSGSNTGELFF.

The chain combines TRBV25-1 with TRBJ1-6, with a possible D match to TRBD1 (5 bases). The CDR3 sequence is 13 residues long. Between the trimmed V and J ends, which lost 4 bases and 7 bases, there was a span of 8 bases. The germline gives CDR1 MGHDK, CDR2 SYGVNS. CDR3 residues: CASSGPGNSPLHF. As DNA, the CDR3 is TGTGCCAGCAGTGGACCAGGGAATTCACCCCTCCACTTT.

The chain recombines TRBV5-4 with TRBJ2-1, with TRBD2 matching 7 bases. With 0 bases clipped from V and 7 bases from J, the junction kept 4 bases outside the gene matches. Germline V gives CDR1 SGHNT, CDR2 YYREEE (reference sequence). This CDR3 is 14 amino acids long. The CDR3 sequence: CASSLGLASNEQFF. CDR3 in DNA: TGTGCCAGCAGCTTGGGACTAGCCTCAAATGAGCAGTTCTTC. Full variable domain (remainder filled in from reference TRBV5-4 and TRBJ2-1): ETGVTQSPTHLIKTRGQQVTLRCSSQSGHNTVSWYQQALGQGPQFIFQYYREEENGRGNFPPRFSGLQFPNYSSELNVNALELDDSALYLCASSLGLASNEQFFGPGTRLTVL.

The chain employs TRBV7-6 and TRBJ1-1; 7 bases line up with TRBD1. Germline V gene lookup returns CDR1 SGHVS and CDR2 FNYEAQ. This CDR3 region has 14 residues. The J segment lost 4 bases and the V segment lost 6 bases, leaving 8 bases of the junction unmatched. As DNA, the CDR3 is TGTGCCAGCAGAACAGGGGTGGGTGGCACTGAAGCTTTCTTT. Translating gives CASRTGVGGTEAFF.

The CDR3 reads CASSQDRAGTQYF. CDR3 coding DNA: TGTGCCAGCAGCCAAGACCGAGCGGGTACGCAGTATTTT. The chain carries TRBV4-2 and TRBJ2-3; tentative D call: TRBD2 (6 bases). The CDR3 runs to 13 residues. Germline CDR1 is LGHNA and CDR2 is YNFKEQ. V lost 0 bases and J lost 8, with 9 bases in between.

This rearrangement joins TRBV27 to TRBJ2-3; possibly TRBD2 for D (5 bases). CDR1 and CDR2 (germline): MNHEY, SMNVEV (reference sequence). Between the trimmed V and J ends, which lost 6 bases and 0 bases, there was a span of 16 bases. The CDR3 contains 16 residues. The CDR3 spells CASSFTAAASTDTQYF. Here the CDR3 DNA reads TGTGCCAGCAGCTTTACGGCAGCGGCTAGCACAGATACGCAGTATTTT.

The chain recombines TRBV11-2 with TRBJ2-1; D is possibly TRBD1 (5 bases). Per the germline V gene, CDR1 is SGHAT and CDR2 is FQNNGV. The CDR3 loop spans 13 amino acids. Trimming left V 7 bases short and J 4 bases short, with 11 bases between. In DNA form, the CDR3 reads TGTGCCAGCACCAGGGTTGGGTACAATGAGCAGTTCTTC. Its protein is CASTRVGYNEQFF.

The chain links TRBV6-8 to TRBJ2-3; D is undetermined. With 6 bases removed from V and 1 base from J, the gap between germline ends came to 17 bases. In germline, CDR1 is MNHGY, CDR2 SAAAGT. The CDR3 runs 16 residues. CDR3: CASRPSWPMGTDTQYF. For the CDR3, the DNA is TGTGCCAGCAGACCCTCGTGGCCGATGGGCACAGATACGCAGTATTTT.

V is TRBV6-5 and J is TRBJ2-7; 15 positions agree with TRBD2. The CDR3 extends over 14 amino acids. Germline CDR1 and CDR2: MNHEY and SVGAGI. The V and J ends lost 6 bases and 6 bases, in that order; junction bases with no gene match: 3. The CDR3 sequence is CASRRTSGGAEQYF. The CDR3 DNA reads TGTGCCAGCAGGAGGACTAGCGGGGGGGCCGAGCAGTACTTC.

The chain uses TRBV18 and TRBJ1-2; 11 nucleotides line up with TRBD1. J was trimmed by 1 base and V by 3 bases; bases with no gene match: 13. The CDR3 covers 19 residues. Per the germline V gene, CDR1 is KGHSH and CDR2 is LQKENI. The CDR3 sequence: CASSPLTGGQGAFNYGYTF. As DNA, the CDR3 is TGTGCCAGCTCACCCTTGACAGGCGGACAGGGGGCTTTTAACTATGGCTACACCTTC.

This chain joins TRBV19 and TRBJ1-1; D remains ambiguous. Trimming took off 5 bases at V and 1 base at J, with 8 bases between the two ends. This CDR3 has 13 amino acids. Germline CDR1 and CDR2: LNHDA and SQIVND (reference sequence). For the CDR3, the DNA is TGTGCCAGTAGTCACACACCGAACACTGAAGCTTTCTTT. This translates into CASSHTPNTEAFF.

This rearrangement joins TRBV6-5 to TRBJ2-1; tentatively, D is TRBD2 (6 bases). CDR3 length: 14 residues. Germline loops: CDR1 MNHEY, CDR2 SVGAGI. V shed 0 bases and J shed 6 bases, with 9 bases lying between them. The CDR3 region has the DNA TGTGCCAGCAGTTACTCGGGACTTTCCAATGAGCAGTTCTTC. Translating it yields CASSYSGLSNEQFF.

In the case of this clone: One end of the junction does not line up with germline, which may come from a read error. The chain joins TRBV28 to TRBJ1-3; 8 bases fit TRBD1. Germline lookup yields CDR1 MDHEN and CDR2 SYDVKM. This CDR3 is 13 amino acids long. The CDR3 bases are TGTGCCAGCAGTTTAAGCTGGGGGGGACAGGAAAATTTT. Its translation: CASSLSWGGQENF. The variable domain in full, with the rest retrieved from reference TRBV28 and TRBJ1-3, is DVKVTQSSRYLVKRTGEKVFLECVQDMDHENMFWYRQDPGLGLRLIYFSYDVKMKEKGDIPEGYSVSREKKERFSLILESASTNQTSMYLCASSLSWGGQENFGEGSWLTVV.

The chain is built from TRBV30 and TRBJ1-2, with a possible D match to TRBD1 (5 bases). The CDR3 has 11 amino acids. Trimming left V 5 bases short and J 8 bases short, with 12 bases between. CDR1 is GTSNPN and CDR2 is SVGIG in the germline V gene (reference sequence). The CDR3 region is CAWHGQGGYTF. The CDR3 DNA follows: TGTGCCTGGCACGGGCAGGGAGGCTACACCTTC.